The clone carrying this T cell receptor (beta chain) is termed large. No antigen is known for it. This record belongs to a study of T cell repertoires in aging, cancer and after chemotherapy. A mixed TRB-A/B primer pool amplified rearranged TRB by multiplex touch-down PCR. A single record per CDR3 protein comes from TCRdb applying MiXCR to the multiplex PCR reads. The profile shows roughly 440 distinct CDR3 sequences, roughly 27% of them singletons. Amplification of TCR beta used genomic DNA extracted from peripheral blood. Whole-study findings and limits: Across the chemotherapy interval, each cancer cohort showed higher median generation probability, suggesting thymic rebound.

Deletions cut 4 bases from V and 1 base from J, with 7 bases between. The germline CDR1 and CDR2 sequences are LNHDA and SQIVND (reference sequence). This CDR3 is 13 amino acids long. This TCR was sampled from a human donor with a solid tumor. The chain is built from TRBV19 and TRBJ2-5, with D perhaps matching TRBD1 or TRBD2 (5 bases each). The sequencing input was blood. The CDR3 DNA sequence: TGTGCCAGTAGTAGGGGGTTCCAAGAGACCCAGTACTTC. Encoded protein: CASSRGFQETQYF.